This T cell receptor (beta chain) was identified in a study of shared clonotypes between healthy human individuals. Into CD45RA+ naive and CD45RA-negative memory subsets, the CD4+ cells were split. The assay was immunoSEQ multiplex PCR, and TCRdb's table has in-frame clones only and misses some. This table has 2 million to 2.5 million clones, approximately 93% appearing once. Germline V gene lookup returns CDR1 MNHEY and CDR2 SVGAGI. The CDR3 loop spans 15 amino acids. Trimming cost V 5 bases and J 8 bases; bases outside gene matches: 7. This chain connects TRBV6-5 to TRBJ2-1; 12 nucleotides align to TRBD2. Sequencing used naive CD4+ T cells from PBMCs. Sample subset: CD45RA+ positively selected. This TCR was sampled from a man aged 18 to 30 in good health. Some clones in this sample may be carry-over from other donors' samples. CDR3 region: CASSTPSGRADEQFF. Here the CDR3 DNA reads TGTGCCAGCAGTACCCCTAGCGGGAGGGCCGATGAGCAGTTCTTC.